A single sample gave rise to the 19 T cell receptor beta chains below, sequenced in a study of early T cells in non-severe SARS-CoV-2 infection. TCRdb processed the 5' RACE reads anew with MiXCR; each CDR3 protein has one entry. Counted here are 55,000 to 65,000 distinct CDR3 sequences, roughly an eighth occurring once; the ten biggest clones make up 3.5% to 5.5%. The sequenced sample was whole blood. Receptor source: an adult who was a healthcare worker with PCR-confirmed SARS-CoV-2 infection or an uninfected control (not recorded which).

The CDR3 coding sequence is TGTGCCAGCAGTGCTCAGACAGGTGAAGCTTTCTTT. The encoded protein is CASSAQTGEAFF. This rearrangement joins TRBV6-5 to TRBJ1-1; D possibly corresponds to TRBD1 (6 bases). The CDR3 runs to 12 residues. Trimming cost V 5 bases and J 7 bases, with 11 bases left between them. The germline gives CDR1 MNHEY, CDR2 SVGAGI.

This clonotype was seen at least ten times. J is TRBJ2-5 and V is TRBV7-2; D may match TRBD1 or TRBD2 (5 bases each). Germline CDR1 and CDR2: SGHTA and FQGNSA. V was trimmed by 8 bases and J by 1 base, leaving 23 bases between them. The CDR3 has 17 amino acids. The DNA for the CDR3 is TGTGCCAGCGGGGAACTCAAACCGGGACGGTTCCAAGAGACCCAGTACTTC. Its protein product is CASGELKPGRFQETQYF.

For the CDR3, the DNA is TGCGCCAGCAGTGCCCCTTGGGGAGGTGGCTACACCTTC. It yields the protein CASSAPWGGGYTF. The V gene is TRBV10-2, the J gene TRBJ1-2; D gene uncertain. CDR1 is WSHSY and CDR2 is SAAADI in the germline V gene. This CDR3 has 13 residues. Trimming removed 4 bases at V and 7 bases at J, with 13 bases between.

This clonotype was observed a few times. The genes are TRBV4-3 and TRBJ1-2; D is ambiguous. Trimming took 0 bases from V and 5 from J, leaving 16 bases between them. This CDR3 region has 16 residues. CDR1 is LGHNA, CDR2 YSLEER, per germline. CDR3 nucleotide sequence: TGCGCCAGCAGCCAAGAACCCGAATCGGCGAATTATGGCTACACCTTC. Protein: CASSQEPESANYGYTF.

Ten or more counts support this clonotype. This rearrangement joins TRBV7-6 to TRBJ1-2; unclear D gene. This CDR3 comprises 12 residues. Germline V lookup: CDR1 SGHVS, CDR2 FNYEAQ. V was cut by 2 bases and J by 8 bases, with 9 bases left in between. The CDR3 coding sequence is TGTGCCAGCAGCTTAACGGGCAACGGCTACACCTTC. It is translated as CASSLTGNGYTF.

This clonotype showed up just a few times. The chain is built from TRBV28 and TRBJ2-2; D might be TRBD2 (5 bases). This CDR3 spans 15 amino acids. V was clipped by 3 bases and J by 1 base, with 9 bases between them. CDR1 and CDR2 from the germline V gene are MDHEN and SYDVKM. The CDR3 reads CASSFGAVNTGELFF. CDR3 in DNA: TGTGCCAGCAGTTTCGGAGCGGTGAACACCGGGGAGCTGTTTTTT.

This clonotype was detected many times. The rearrangement joins TRBV29-1 to TRBJ2-3, with no clear D. This CDR3 region has 12 residues. V lost 6 bases and J lost 4, with 11 bases in between. CDR1 and CDR2 (germline): SQVTM, ANQGSEA. CDR3 sequence (DNA): TGCAGCGTAAACCCGGATCCAGATACGCAGTATTTT. Translated, it gives CSVNPDPDTQYF.

Points on this clonotype: One end of the junction varies from germline; a read error may be responsible. This rearrangement joins TRBV7-8 to TRBJ2-1, with 10 bases that match TRBD2. Per germline, CDR1 SGHVS and CDR2 FQNEAQ. The CDR3 has 12 residues. Here the CDR3 reads CASSLVASGRYF. The CDR3 DNA sequence: TGTGCCAGCAGCTTAGTTGCTAGCGGGAGATACTTC.

The chain links TRBV19 to TRBJ2-7, with 9 bases that match TRBD1. This CDR3 region has 14 residues. J lost 3 bases, V lost 5 bases, and 5 bases had no gene match. The germline CDR1 and CDR2 sequences are LNHDA and SQIVND (reference sequence). The CDR3 here is CASSATGGGYEQYF. The DNA for the CDR3 is TGTGCCAGTAGTGCCACAGGGGGCGGCTACGAGCAGTACTTC.

Ten or more counts support this clonotype. J is TRBJ1-1 and V is TRBV6-1, with 8 bases lining up with TRBD1. Germline V gene lookup returns CDR1 MNHNS and CDR2 SASEGT. J lost 5 bases, V lost 5 bases, and 7 bases had no gene match. The CDR3 length is 14 residues. The CDR3 sequence: CASSSRTGRTEAFF. CDR3 coding DNA: TGTGCCAGCAGTTCTAGGACAGGGAGGACTGAAGCTTTCTTT.

Here the CDR3 DNA reads TGTGCCAGCATCAAAAATCAGGGGCCTGGGGCCAACGTCCTGACTTTC. Its protein product is CASIKNQGPGANVLTF. The gene calls are TRBV6-6 and TRBJ2-6; D perhaps matches TRBD1 (6 bases). Trimming took off 7 bases at V and 2 bases at J, with 15 bases between the two ends. The CDR3 has 16 residues. Germline assignment: CDR1 MNHNY and CDR2 SVGAGI (reference sequence).

There are a few counts of this clonotype. V is TRBV20-1 and J is TRBJ1-6, with 8 bases fitting TRBD1. Germline V gives CDR1 DFQATT, CDR2 SNEGSKA (reference sequence). The CDR3 consists of 15 residues. J gave up 9 bases and V 4 bases, and 11 bases lay outside the gene matches. CDR3 sequence (DNA): TGCAGTGCTACCAAAATTCAGGGGGCAGGTTCACCCCTCCACTTT. Its translation: CSATKIQGAGSPLHF.

V and J are TRBV5-1 and TRBJ2-1; 13 nucleotides match TRBD2. The CDR3 runs to 15 residues. J lost 6 bases, V lost 4 bases, and 4 bases had no gene match. The germline V gene encodes CDR1 SGHRS and CDR2 YFSETQ. The CDR3 DNA follows: TGCGCCAGCAGCCCAGGGACTAGCGGGGCCAATGAGCAGTTCTTC. Protein: CASSPGTSGANEQFF. Combining the CDR3 with reference TRBV5-1 and TRBJ2-1 gives the whole variable domain KAGVTQTPRYLIKTRGQQVTLSCSPISGHRSVSWYQQTPGQGLQFLFEYFSETQRNKGNFPGRFSGRQFSNSRSEMNVSTLELGDSALYLCASSPGTSGANEQFFGPGTRLTVL.

The sample holds many counts of this clonotype. The chain recombines TRBV24-1 with TRBJ1-2; D gene unclear. The CDR3 runs to 14 residues. In germline, CDR1 is KGHDR, CDR2 SFDVKD. V shed 4 bases and J shed 4 bases, with 12 bases lying between them. The CDR3 bases are TGTGCCACCAGTGACTGGACGGCCGGCTATGGCTACACCTTC. Protein sequence: CATSDWTAGYGYTF.

The rearrangement uses TRBV29-1 and TRBJ2-7; 12 bases align to TRBD2. There are 16 residues in the CDR3. Trimming at V came to 3 bases and at J to 2 bases, leaving 8 bases not matched to a gene. Germline CDR1 reads SQVTM; CDR2 reads ANQGSEA. CDR3 protein: CSVDNQLAGGTYEQYF. As DNA, the CDR3 is TGCAGCGTTGATAACCAACTAGCGGGAGGAACCTACGAGCAGTACTTC.

This clonotype was seen many times. This chain links TRBV5-4 with TRBJ2-1; D remains unclear. The CDR3 has 13 amino acids. Germline CDR1 is SGHNT and CDR2 is YYREEE (reference sequence). Trimming removed 0 bases from V and 4 bases from J, with 5 bases in between. The CDR3 loop reads CASSLVPYNEQFF. The CDR3 bases are TGTGCCAGCAGCTTGGTCCCATACAATGAGCAGTTCTTC.

This clonotype showed up many times. The chain uses TRBV11-2 and TRBJ2-2; tentatively, D is TRBD1 (6 bases). The CDR3 extends over 13 amino acids. The V gene lost 6 bases and the J gene lost 7 bases, with 12 bases spanning the gap. CDR1 and CDR2 from the germline V gene are SGHAT and FQNNGV. The CDR3 DNA reads as TGTGCCAGCAGGTACAGGGAAGGCGGGGAGCTGTTTTTT. Amino acid sequence: CASRYREGGELFF.

This rearrangement joins TRBV19 to TRBJ1-1, with D possibly matching TRBD1 (6 bases). CDR3 length: 17 residues. Trimming left V 5 bases short and J 10 bases short, with 29 bases between. CDR1 LNHDA and CDR2 SQIVND come from the germline V gene (reference sequence). Here the CDR3 DNA reads TGTGCCAGTAGTGAAACCTCGTGGGGGCCAAGGACCCTTGGAGCTTTCTTT. Translation: CASSETSWGPRTLGAFF.

The rearrangement joins TRBV30 to TRBJ1-2; D is unresolved. Germline V CDR1 and CDR2: GTSNPN, SVGIG (reference sequence). V lost 4 bases, J lost 0 bases, and 15 bases lay in between. This CDR3 has 15 residues. CDR3 protein: CAWIYGDLTNYGYTF. CDR3 bases: TGTGCCTGGATCTATGGAGACCTGACTAACTATGGCTACACCTTC.